Below, 23 T cell receptor beta chains from the same sample are listed, as sequenced in a study of glioma-infiltrating T cells. TCR alpha and beta CDR3 regions were amplified from RNA using iRepertoire nested multiplex PCR. TCRdb recomputed calls from the multiplex PCR reads with MiXCR, one row per CDR3 protein. The sample shows some 180,000 distinct CDR3 sequences, 25% to 35% of them seen only once. The source material was glioma tissue, nonneoplastic brain tissue, or PBMCs (not recorded which). The source is a human donor with low-grade glioma or glioblastoma, undergoing nonglioma brain surgery, or in good health (not recorded which).

This clonotype has a handful of counts. The J gene is TRBJ1-4, the V gene TRBV3-1, with TRBD1 matching over 9 bases. The CDR3 length is 12 residues. Germline V gives CDR1 LGHDT, CDR2 YNNKEL (reference sequence). The V gene end was trimmed by 5 bases and the J gene end by 16 bases; junction bases not matched to a gene: 8. CDR3 amino acids: CASSENRGRRFF. The CDR3 bases are TGTGCCAGCAGCGAAAACAGGGGGCGAAGGTTTTTT.

To note about this clonotype: It may be a read error: a sequence one base away is much more abundant. The chain combines TRBV7-2 with TRBJ2-4; 7 nucleotides agree with TRBD1. Germline lookup yields CDR1 SGHTA and CDR2 FQGNSA. Germline trimming cut 9 bases from V and 8 bases from J; bases unmatched to any gene: 13. CDR3 length: 14 residues. The CDR3 sequence: CARSESDRDYIQYF. Written as DNA, the CDR3 is TGTGCCAGAAGCGAAAGTGACAGGGATTACATTCAGTACTTC. Using reference TRBV7-2 and TRBJ2-4 for the parts outside the CDR3, the full variable domain is GAGVSQSPSNKVTEKGKDVELRCDPISGHTALYWYRQSLGQGLEFLIYFQGNSAPDKSGLPSDRFSAERTGGSVSTLTIQRTQQEDSAVYLCARSESDRDYIQYFGAGTRLSVL.

There are many counts of this clonotype. V and J are TRBV7-6 and TRBJ1-1; the D is unclear. Between the trimmed V and J ends, which lost 3 bases and 1 base, there was a span of 15 bases. Germline V lookup: CDR1 SGHVS, CDR2 FNYEAQ. The CDR3 is made up of 16 amino acids. The CDR3 here is CASSFIATSTNTEAFF. The CDR3 coding sequence is TGTGCCAGCAGCTTCATAGCGACCAGTACGAACACTGAAGCTTTCTTT.

The rearrangement joins TRBV5-1 to TRBJ2-7; D unresolved. The CDR3 totals 13 residues. With 0 bases removed from V and 2 bases from J, the gap between germline ends came to 6 bases. The germline gives CDR1 SGHRS, CDR2 YFSETQ. CDR3 residues: CASSLEITYEQYF. In DNA, the CDR3 is TGCGCCAGCAGCTTGGAAATTACCTACGAGCAGTACTTC.

This clonotype came up many times. The chain carries TRBV7-9 and TRBJ2-7, with 10 bases identical to TRBD2. Looked up from germline, CDR1 is SEHNR and CDR2 is FQNEAQ (reference sequence). There are 16 residues in the CDR3. V shed 1 base and J 6 bases; nucleotides not matched to a gene: 9. The CDR3 protein is CASSLGASGSVIEQYF. The CDR3, as DNA: TGTGCCAGCAGCTTAGGAGCTAGCGGGAGTGTGATCGAGCAGTACTTC.

Of note for this clonotype: A single base separates this from a much larger clone, so it may be a read error. V is TRBV2 and J is TRBJ1-1; the D gene is possibly TRBD1 (6 bases). Germline assignment: CDR1 SNHLY and CDR2 FYNNEI. This CDR3 has 12 residues. CDR3 residues: CATDRRGTKAFF. DNA of the CDR3: TGTGCCACCGACAGGAGGGGCACTAAAGCTTTCTTT.

This clonotype was detected a few times. The CDR3 region has the DNA TGTGCCAGCAGCCTGACAGGGCCCTACGAGCAGTACTTC. Residues: CASSLTGPYEQYF. The V call is TRBV3-1, the J call TRBJ2-7; 7 nucleotides line up with TRBD1. In germline, CDR1 is LGHDT, CDR2 YNNKEL (reference sequence). Losses at the gene ends were 4 bases for V and 2 bases for J; bases not matched to a gene: 2. The CDR3 has 13 amino acids.

Many counts were recorded for this clonotype. V and J are TRBV28 and TRBJ1-1; weak D call: TRBD1 (6 bases). Trimming left V 4 bases short and J 7 bases short, with 19 bases between. This CDR3 contains 15 residues. The germline gives CDR1 MDHEN, CDR2 SYDVKM. CDR3 sequence (DNA): TGTGCCAGCAGTTGGGACCGGGACAAGTATTATGAAGCTTTCTTT. Its translation is CASSWDRDKYYEAFF. Drawing the rest from reference TRBV28 and TRBJ1-1, the complete variable domain is DVKVTQSSRYLVKRTGEKVFLECVQDMDHENMFWYRQDPGLGLRLIYFSYDVKMKEKGDIPEGYSVSREKKERFSLILESASTNQTSMYLCASSWDRDKYYEAFFGQGTRLTVV.

This clonotype showed up many times. The V and J genes are TRBV19 and TRBJ2-2; D is unclear. The ends were cut back, 7 bases at V and 4 bases at J, with 13 bases in the middle. The CDR3 has 14 amino acids. The germline V gene has CDR1 LNHDA and CDR2 SQIVND (reference sequence). The CDR3 sequence is CASKVQLSTGELFF. The CDR3 nucleotides read TGTGCCAGTAAGGTCCAACTCAGCACCGGGGAGCTGTTTTTT.

As concerns this clonotype: Mismatch with germline at one junction end may stem from a read error. V usage is TRBV28 and J usage is TRBJ1-1, with D uncertain. The CDR3 has 14 residues. CDR1 is MDHEN and CDR2 is SYDVKM in the germline V gene. The chain's CDR3 is CASILMLLDTEAFF. The CDR3 region has the DNA TGTGCCAGCATTTTAATGTTGTTGGACACTGAAGCTTTCTTT.

On this clonotype itself: A much larger clone differs by one base, so this may be a read error. The chain employs TRBV24-1 and TRBJ2-1; D perhaps matches TRBD1 (5 bases). V was cut by 1 base and J by 3 bases, with 15 bases left in between. This CDR3 is 17 amino acids long. CDR1 KGHDR and CDR2 SFDVKD come from the germline V gene. The CDR3 region is CATSDLVSRVHYNEQFF. The CDR3 DNA sequence: TGTGCCACCAGTGATTTAGTTTCCAGGGTCCACTACAATGAGCAGTTCTTC.

The chain carries TRBV2 and TRBJ2-1; D gene uncertain. Germline V gives CDR1 SNHLY, CDR2 FYNNEI. There are 14 residues in the CDR3. The germline V and J ends were trimmed by 10 bases and 4 bases, with 17 bases remaining between them. CDR3 sequence: CATTRAREYNEQFF. The DNA for the CDR3 is TGTGCCACAACACGGGCGCGAGAATACAATGAGCAGTTCTTC.

CDR3 in DNA: TGTGCCAGTAGTATCCTCGCGGGAGGGATTCCCTCCTACAATGAGCAGTTCTTC. This translates into CASSILAGGIPSYNEQFF. The chain has TRBV19 and TRBJ2-1; 9 nucleotides line up with TRBD2. The V and J ends lost 3 bases and 0 bases, in that order; junction bases with no gene match: 9. The CDR3 runs 18 residues. Germline loops: CDR1 LNHDA, CDR2 SQIVND (reference sequence).

V is TRBV29-1 and J is TRBJ1-1; the D is unclear. CDR3 size: 12 residues. Germline V CDR1 and CDR2: SQVTM, ANQGSEA. The V gene lost 1 base and the J gene lost 10 bases, with 13 bases spanning the gap. As DNA, the CDR3 is TGCAGCGTTGAAGGGGGTGGTCCGGGAGCTTTCTTT. This translates into CSVEGGGPGAFF.

J is TRBJ2-1 and V is TRBV27; 12 bases agree with TRBD2. V gave up 4 bases and J gave up 2 bases; unmatched junction bases: 6. This CDR3 region has 17 residues. Germline V gene data show CDR1 as MNHEY and CDR2 as SMNVEV (reference sequence). CDR3 loop: CASSSSLAGGPYNEQFF. CDR3 nucleotides: TGTGCCAGCAGTTCCTCACTAGCGGGAGGACCCTACAATGAGCAGTTCTTC.

This sequence joins TRBV4-3 and TRBJ2-7; unclear D gene. This CDR3 has 15 amino acids. Germline-derived CDR1 and CDR2 are LGHNA and YSLEER. V lost 2 bases, J lost 6 bases, and 17 bases lay in between. The CDR3 protein is CASSQSPVTGREQYF. CDR3 in DNA: TGCGCCAGCAGCCAAAGTCCGGTCACGGGTCGCGAGCAGTACTTC.

This clonotype came up many times. The CDR3 loop reads CASSDVSGSAQYF. The CDR3 DNA follows: TGTGCCAGCAGTGACGTTAGCGGGTCTGCGCAGTATTTT. The chain links TRBV6-1 to TRBJ2-3; 7 positions agree with TRBD2. V shed 3 bases, J shed 10 bases, and the junction held 7 bases outside the gene matches. This CDR3 has 13 residues. Per germline, CDR1 MNHNS and CDR2 SASEGT.

This clonotype was observed a few times. This sequence joins TRBV5-1 and TRBJ1-5; D is unclear. Germline-derived CDR1 and CDR2 are SGHRS and YFSETQ. Trimming stripped 4 bases from V and 1 base from J, with 15 bases between. The CDR3 is 16 amino acids. For the CDR3, the DNA is TGCGCCAGCAGCCCCCGACCCGGGAGGAGCAATCAGCCCCAGCATTTT. Protein sequence: CASSPRPGRSNQPQHF.

Remarks on this clonotype: The CDR3 carries no conserved terminal phenylalanine or tryptophan, so it likely arises from a read error. This chain connects TRBV2 to TRBJ2-2; 7 positions match TRBD2. V shed 4 bases, J shed 0 bases, and the junction held 8 bases outside the gene matches. Germline values: CDR1 SNHLY, CDR2 FYNNEI. The CDR3 is 17 amino acids. The CDR3, as DNA: TGTGCCAGCAGTGTTAGGTTACTAGCGACGAACACCGGGGAGCTGTTTTCT. Translation: CASSVRLLATNTGELFS.

The chain links TRBV5-1 to TRBJ2-3; D unresolved. V lost 2 bases and J lost 4, with 11 bases in between. The CDR3 runs 14 residues. Per the germline V gene, CDR1 is SGHRS and CDR2 is YFSETQ. The CDR3 sequence: CASSFETEPDTQYF. CDR3 nucleotide sequence: TGCGCCAGCAGCTTCGAGACTGAACCAGATACGCAGTATTTT.

This clonotype was observed at least ten times. The gene calls are TRBV28 and TRBJ2-7, with D hard to call. The CDR3 spans 14 residues. V lost 8 bases to trimming and J lost 2 bases, with 16 bases between them. Germline V gives CDR1 MDHEN, CDR2 SYDVKM. CDR3 protein: CASATLLVPYEQYF. DNA of the CDR3: TGTGCCAGCGCCACCTTACTGGTGCCCTACGAGCAGTACTTC.

This clonotype was recorded at least ten times. The chain joins TRBV20-1 to TRBJ2-3; D ambiguous. CDR1 DFQATT and CDR2 SNEGSKA come from the germline V gene (reference sequence). Trimming cost V 3 bases and J 4 bases, with 11 bases left between them. CDR3 length: 13 residues. The CDR3 here is CSASFLGSDTQYF. The CDR3 region has the DNA TGCAGTGCTAGTTTCCTAGGCTCAGATACGCAGTATTTT.

The chain couples TRBV4-3 to TRBJ2-7; 10 bases map to TRBD2. CDR3 length: 15 amino acids. The J segment lost 2 bases and the V segment lost 2 bases, leaving 3 bases of the junction unmatched. Germline V lookup: CDR1 LGHNA, CDR2 YSLEER. CDR3 nucleotide sequence: TGCGCCAGCAGCCAATATACTAGCGGGACCTACGAGCAGTACTTC. Its translation: CASSQYTSGTYEQYF.